This record covers a single T cell receptor (beta chain). The data stem from a study of cytomegalovirus exposure and HLA in healthy donors. Primers for the PCR totalled 60 Vbeta and 13 Jbeta. The repertoire was sequenced with immunoSEQ multiplex PCR; TCRdb's copy has only in-frame clones and lacks some. The sample's table shows under 150,000 clones. The CDR3 extends over 11 amino acids. Germline values: CDR1 LNHDA, CDR2 SQIVND (reference sequence). V lost 11 bases and J lost 3, with 8 bases in between. This sequence was found in a woman aged 40 to 55 in good health and CMV-seronegative. The chain combines TRBV19 with TRBJ1-5; D might be TRBD1 (5 bases). The sample consisted of PBMCs. CDR3 sequence: CAGRVNQPQHF. CDR3 bases: TGTGCCGGCAGGGTCAATCAGCCCCAGCATTTT.